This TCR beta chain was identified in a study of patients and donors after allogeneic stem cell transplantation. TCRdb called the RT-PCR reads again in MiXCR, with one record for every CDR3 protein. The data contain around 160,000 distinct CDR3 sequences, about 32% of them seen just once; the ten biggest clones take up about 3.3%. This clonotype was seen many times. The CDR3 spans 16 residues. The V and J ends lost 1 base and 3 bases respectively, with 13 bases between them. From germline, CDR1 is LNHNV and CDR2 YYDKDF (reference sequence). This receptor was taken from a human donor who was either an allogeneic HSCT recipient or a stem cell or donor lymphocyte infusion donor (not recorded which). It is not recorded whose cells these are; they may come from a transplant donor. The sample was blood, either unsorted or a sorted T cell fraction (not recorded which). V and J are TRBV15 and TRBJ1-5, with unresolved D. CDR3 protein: CATSRGGTLSNQPQHF. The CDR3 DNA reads TGTGCCACCAGCAGAGGGGGAACGCTCTCCAATCAGCCCCAGCATTTT.